Shown below are 8 T cell receptor beta chains from a single sample sequenced in a study of Graves' ophthalmopathy and Graves' hyperthyroidism. The authors amplified TCR beta CDR3 regions from RNA transcripts. The first-round RT-PCR employed HTBI primers together with the Qiagen OneStep RT-PCR kit. A multiplex PCR was then performed as the second round. One entry per CDR3 protein, called by TCRdb with MiXCR from the multiplex PCR reads. Here the sample spans hundreds of thousands of distinct CDR3 sequences, about 40% being singletons. Sample: peripheral blood. The receptors here all came from an adult man with Graves' ophthalmopathy.

This clonotype has only a few counts. The rearrangement links TRBV7-9 to TRBJ2-5; the match to TRBD1 covers 8 bases. Unmatched junction bases numbered 7, after V lost 5 bases and J lost 2 bases. The CDR3 runs to 15 residues. From germline, CDR1 is SEHNR and CDR2 FQNEAQ (reference sequence). The CDR3 sequence is CASSDNYRGQETQYF. As DNA, the CDR3 is TGTGCCAGCAGCGACAACTACAGGGGGCAAGAGACCCAGTACTTC.

This clonotype was found many times. The chain links TRBV7-2 to TRBJ2-6; possible D gene TRBD2, 6 bases. Deletions cut 4 bases from V and 4 bases from J, with 17 bases between. From germline, CDR1 is SGHTA and CDR2 FQGNSA. The CDR3 totals 17 residues. The CDR3 DNA sequence: TGTGCCAGCAGCTCATCGGGGGTTTTTGCCGGGGCCAACGTCCTGACTTTC. Residues: CASSSSGVFAGANVLTF.

This clonotype was counted at least ten times. J is TRBJ1-4 and V is TRBV7-9; D gene unclear. With 2 bases removed from V and 2 bases from J, the gap between germline ends came to 12 bases. Germline V gives CDR1 SEHNR, CDR2 FQNEAQ (reference sequence). This CDR3 has 16 amino acids. CDR3 sequence reads: CASSLKQRATNEKLFF. CDR3 nucleotides: TGTGCCAGCAGCTTAAAACAGCGGGCGACTAATGAAAAACTGTTTTTT.

This clonotype has more than one count but fewer than ten. The chain has TRBV7-2 and TRBJ2-5; 8 bases map to TRBD1. This CDR3 has 15 amino acids. The germline CDR1 and CDR2 sequences are SGHTA and FQGNSA. V shed 5 bases, J shed 5 bases, and the junction held 10 bases outside the gene matches. The CDR3 nucleotides read TGTGCCAGCAGCCAAGATCGGACAGGGAGGGAGACCCAGTACTTC. It codes for CASSQDRTGRETQYF. Full variable domain (outside the CDR3, taken from reference TRBV7-2 and TRBJ2-5): GAGVSQSPSNKVTEKGKDVELRCDPISGHTALYWYRQSLGQGLEFLIYFQGNSAPDKSGLPSDRFSAERTGGSVSTLTIQRTQQEDSAVYLCASSQDRTGRETQYFGPGTRLLVL.

This clonotype was recorded at least ten times. The rearrangement uses TRBV4-1 and TRBJ1-4, with 8 bases matching TRBD1. This CDR3 region has 15 residues. Trimming cost V 1 base and J 6 bases; bases outside gene matches: 4. Germline CDR1 MGHRA, CDR2 YSYEKL. This CDR3 is CASSQGTGRDEKLFF. DNA of the CDR3: TGCGCCAGCAGCCAAGGGACAGGGCGAGATGAAAAACTGTTTTTT.

This clonotype has just a few counts. The chain recombines TRBV10-3 with TRBJ2-6; possibly TRBD1 for D (5 bases). This CDR3 region has 16 residues. Trimming shortened V by 10 bases and J by 2 bases, and 18 bases separated the two germline ends. Looked up from germline, CDR1 is ENHRY and CDR2 is SYGVKD. The CDR3, as DNA: TGTGCCAGCGAAATCTCAAGACAGCCTGGGGCCAACGTCCTGACTTTC. Translating it yields CASEISRQPGANVLTF.

This clonotype was counted many times. The rearrangement uses TRBV6-5 and TRBJ2-6; 8 bases fit TRBD1. The CDR3 covers 14 residues. The V segment lost 6 bases and the J segment 7 bases; nucleotides outside the gene matches: 5. Germline V CDR1 and CDR2: MNHEY, SVGAGI. The CDR3 DNA reads as TGTGCCAGCAGCCGGACAGGGATTGCCAACGTCCTGACTTTC. It encodes CASSRTGIANVLTF.

This chain links TRBV2 with TRBJ2-5; 15 bases fit TRBD2. Germline CDR1 SNHLY, CDR2 FYNNEI. V was pared by 6 bases and J by 4 bases, with 9 bases of the junction left unmatched. This CDR3 comprises 17 residues. The CDR3 is CASRRTSGRAIGETQYF. DNA for the CDR3: TGTGCCAGCAGGCGGACTAGCGGGAGGGCTATAGGAGAGACCCAGTACTTC.